The 19 T cell receptor beta chains below come from one sample, sequenced in a study of blood T cell repertoires in COVID-19. The repertoire was sequenced with immunoSEQ multiplex PCR; TCRdb's copy has only in-frame clones and lacks some. Of around 440,000 clones listed, approximately 89% are singletons. Sequenced input: peripheral blood. The receptor source for this set is a woman in her fifties or sixties with COVID-19, enrolled during active disease.

The J gene is TRBJ2-2, the V gene TRBV18, with TRBD1 matching over 8 bases. CDR1 is KGHSH, CDR2 LQKENI, per germline. The junction had 5 bases not matched to a gene; V was cut back by 8 bases and J by 3 bases. The CDR3 contains 14 residues. Here the CDR3 DNA reads TGTGCCAGCGCGGACAGGGTGGACACCGGGGAGCTGTTTTTT. It codes for CASADRVDTGELFF.

The chain couples TRBV27 to TRBJ1-1, with TRBD1 as a possible D gene (5 bases). With 2 bases removed from V and 4 bases from J, the gap between germline ends came to 5 bases. The CDR3 sequence is 12 residues long. Germline-derived CDR1 and CDR2 are MNHEY and SMNVEV (reference sequence). CDR3 sequence reads: CASSLRGTEAFF. The CDR3 DNA is TGTGCCAGCAGTTTAAGGGGCACTGAAGCTTTCTTT.

The V call is TRBV5-5, the J call TRBJ1-2; D gene uncertain. V lost 2 bases to trimming and J lost 5 bases, with 4 bases between them. The germline CDR1 and CDR2 sequences are SGHKS and YYEKEE (reference sequence). The CDR3 is made up of 11 amino acids. CDR3 DNA sequence: TGTGCCAGCAGCTTAGAGTATGGCTACACCTTC. This codes for CASSLEYGYTF.

The chain combines TRBV27 with TRBJ1-1; D gene uncertain. With 6 bases removed from V and 7 bases from J, the gap between germline ends came to 12 bases. In germline, CDR1 is MNHEY, CDR2 SMNVEV (reference sequence). The CDR3 is made up of 12 amino acids. DNA of the CDR3: TGTGCCAGCAGGGGAGGTATAGGTGAAGCTTTCTTT. Protein: CASRGGIGEAFF.

The chain recombines TRBV6-1 with TRBJ1-6; unclear D gene. The V and J ends lost 0 bases and 11 bases respectively, with 8 bases between them. Germline V gene sequence: CDR1 MNHNS, CDR2 SASEGT. The CDR3 totals 13 residues. In nucleotides, the CDR3 is TGTGCCAGCAGTGAAGCTCGAGGGCCACCCCTCCACTTT. Translated: CASSEARGPPLHF.

The chain combines TRBV27 with TRBJ1-6; D unclear. In germline, CDR1 is MNHEY, CDR2 SMNVEV (reference sequence). There are 17 residues in the CDR3. The V end lost 2 bases, the J end lost 1 base, and 12 bases lay between the germline ends. Written as DNA, the CDR3 is TGTGCCAGCAGTTTAGGGCCCGGCCGGTCCTATAATTCACCCCTCCACTTT. It encodes CASSLGPGRSYNSPLHF.

This clone came up once. The chain carries TRBV6-5 and TRBJ2-2, with 9 positions matching TRBD1. CDR1 is MNHEY and CDR2 is SVGAGI in the germline V gene. The CDR3 runs to 14 residues. The ends lost 6 bases at V and 3 bases at J; junction bases unmatched: 2. The CDR3 DNA follows: TGTGCCAGCAGATGGACAGGGGACACCGGGGAGCTGTTTTTT. Translating gives CASRWTGDTGELFF.

The CDR3 bases are TGCGCCAGCAGCTTGAGGGGAAAGCGTGAAAAACTGTTTTTT. It yields the protein CASSLRGKREKLFF. This chain connects TRBV5-1 to TRBJ1-4; D is perhaps TRBD1 (5 bases). V gave up 1 base and J gave up 7 bases, with 11 bases separating them. Germline lookup yields CDR1 SGHRS and CDR2 YFSETQ. This CDR3 has 14 residues.

With respect to this clone: Distinct nucleotide sequences in the sample also encode this CDR3. This chain uses TRBV5-1 with TRBJ1-1; D is perhaps TRBD1 (6 bases). The CDR3 totals 13 residues. Trimming stripped 2 bases from V and 3 bases from J, with 8 bases between. Looked up from germline, CDR1 is SGHRS and CDR2 is YFSETQ. The CDR3 reads CASSLGGDTEAFF. CDR3 DNA: TGCGCCAGCAGCTTAGGGGGGGACACTGAAGCTTTCTTT.

The genes are TRBV7-3 and TRBJ2-1; a possible D gene is TRBD2 (6 bases). The CDR3 runs to 13 residues. Germline lookup yields CDR1 SGHTA and CDR2 FQGTGA. Trimming took off 2 bases at V and 7 bases at J, with 9 bases between the two ends. CDR3: CASSLGTVNEQFF. CDR3 bases: TGTGCCAGCAGCTTAGGGACTGTGAATGAGCAGTTCTTC.

This chain connects TRBV5-1 to TRBJ2-7, with D tentatively TRBD1 (5 bases). Germline lookup yields CDR1 SGHRS and CDR2 YFSETQ. Trimming cost V 4 bases and J 0 bases, with 20 bases left between them. The CDR3 is 17 amino acids. In DNA form, the CDR3 reads TGCGCCAGCAGCCCCCGATCTTTGGGGCAGGGCTCCTACGAGCAGTACTTC. Its translation is CASSPRSLGQGSYEQYF.

This clone was recorded once. The genes are TRBV28 and TRBJ1-1; D is perhaps TRBD1 (6 bases). Germline V gives CDR1 MDHEN, CDR2 SYDVKM. The CDR3 is 14 residues long. Deletions cut 6 bases from V and 0 bases from J, with 11 bases between. The DNA of the CDR3 is TGTGCCAGCAGATTGGGACATATGAACACTGAAGCTTTCTTT. Translation gives CASRLGHMNTEAFF.

The chain carries TRBV11-1 and TRBJ2-1; D not resolved. From germline, CDR1 is SGHAT and CDR2 FQDESV (reference sequence). The CDR3 is 11 residues long. Trimming pared 5 bases from V and 5 bases from J, leaving 4 bases between. The CDR3 bases are TGTGCCAGCAGCCTAAACAATGAGCAGTTCTTC. Translating it yields CASSLNNEQFF.

The V call is TRBV15, the J call TRBJ1-5, with a possible D match to TRBD1 (5 bases). The CDR3 covers 15 residues. Trimming took off 7 bases at V and 5 bases at J, with 18 bases between the two ends. CDR1 and CDR2 from the germline V gene are LNHNV and YYDKDF (reference sequence). Written as DNA, the CDR3 is TGTGCCACCACCAAAGGTGTAACACAGGATCAGCCCCAGCATTTT. Translating gives CATTKGVTQDQPQHF.

The V and J genes are TRBV5-5 and TRBJ2-5; D is perhaps TRBD2 (6 bases). This CDR3 comprises 14 residues. CDR1 is SGHKS, CDR2 YYEKEE, per germline (reference sequence). V lost 4 bases, J lost 1 base, and 11 bases lay in between. In DNA form, the CDR3 reads TGTGCCAGCAGCCCCTCGGGGGTCCAAGAGACCCAGTACTTC. The encoded protein is CASSPSGVQETQYF.

This rearrangement joins TRBV2 to TRBJ1-2; no clear D gene. Germline-derived CDR1 and CDR2 are SNHLY and FYNNEI. The V end lost 3 bases, the J end lost 0 bases, and 8 bases lay between the germline ends. The CDR3 spans 14 residues. CDR3 bases: TGTGCCAGCAGTGATCTGGCTTCTAACTATGGCTACACCTTC. Residues: CASSDLASNYGYTF.

This clone was picked up a small number of times. CDR3 nucleotides: TGCGCCTGTCAGGGTGCTGAAGCTTTCTTT. It encodes CACQGAEAFF. The rearrangement joins TRBV10-2 to TRBJ1-1; D possibly corresponds to TRBD1 (5 bases). CDR3 length equals 10 residues. CDR1 is WSHSY, CDR2 SAAADI, per germline. Trimming took 11 bases from V and 6 from J, leaving 10 bases between them.

V and J are TRBV6-4 and TRBJ2-1, with 8 bases identical to TRBD1. Losses at the gene ends were 5 bases for V and 4 bases for J; bases not matched to a gene: 7. The germline V gene has CDR1 MRHNA and CDR2 SNTAGT. The CDR3 consists of 15 residues. The CDR3 DNA is TGTGCCAGCAGTACCGGGACAGGAAAATACAATGAGCAGTTCTTC. Translation: CASSTGTGKYNEQFF.

The rearrangement uses TRBV7-2 and TRBJ2-1; TRBD2 matches 7 bases. The germline V gene encodes CDR1 SGHTA and CDR2 FQGNSA. The CDR3 is made up of 15 amino acids. J gave up 0 bases and V 6 bases, and 5 bases lay outside the gene matches. CDR3 residues: CASSQAGSSYNEQFF. CDR3 DNA sequence: TGTGCCAGCAGTCAAGCGGGGAGCTCCTACAATGAGCAGTTCTTC.